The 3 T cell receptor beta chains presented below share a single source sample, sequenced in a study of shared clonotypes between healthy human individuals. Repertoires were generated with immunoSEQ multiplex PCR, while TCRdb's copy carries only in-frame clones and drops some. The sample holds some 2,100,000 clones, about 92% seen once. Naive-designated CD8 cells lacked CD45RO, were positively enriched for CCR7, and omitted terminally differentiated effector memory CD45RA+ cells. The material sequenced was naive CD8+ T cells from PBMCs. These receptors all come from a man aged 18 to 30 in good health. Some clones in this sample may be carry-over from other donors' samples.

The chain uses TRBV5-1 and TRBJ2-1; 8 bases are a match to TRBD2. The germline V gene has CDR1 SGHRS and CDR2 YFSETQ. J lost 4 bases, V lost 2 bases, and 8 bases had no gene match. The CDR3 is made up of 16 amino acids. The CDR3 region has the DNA TGCGCCAGCAGCTTCTGGGGGACTAGGGCTTACAATGAGCAGTTCTTC. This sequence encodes CASSFWGTRAYNEQFF.

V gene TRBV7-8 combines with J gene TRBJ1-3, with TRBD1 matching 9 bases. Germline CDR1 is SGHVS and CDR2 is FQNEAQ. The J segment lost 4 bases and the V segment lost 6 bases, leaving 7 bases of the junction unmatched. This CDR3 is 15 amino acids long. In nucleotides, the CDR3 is TGTGCCAGCAGGTCCGGGACAGGGTCCGGAAACACCATATATTTT. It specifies CASRSGTGSGNTIYF.

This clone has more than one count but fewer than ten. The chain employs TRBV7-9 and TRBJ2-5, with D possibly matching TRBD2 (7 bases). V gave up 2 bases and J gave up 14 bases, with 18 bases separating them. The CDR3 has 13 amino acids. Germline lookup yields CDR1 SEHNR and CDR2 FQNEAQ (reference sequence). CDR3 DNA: TGTGCCAGCAGCTTACCTCGGGGGGCCACCATCTACTTC. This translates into CASSLPRGATIYF. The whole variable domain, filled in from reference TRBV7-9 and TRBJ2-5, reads DTGVSQNPRHKITKRGQNVTFRCDPISEHNRLYWYRQTLGQGPEFLTYFQNEAQLEKSRLLSDRFSAERPKGSFSTLEIQRTEQGDSAMYLCASSLPRGATIYFGPGTRLLVL.